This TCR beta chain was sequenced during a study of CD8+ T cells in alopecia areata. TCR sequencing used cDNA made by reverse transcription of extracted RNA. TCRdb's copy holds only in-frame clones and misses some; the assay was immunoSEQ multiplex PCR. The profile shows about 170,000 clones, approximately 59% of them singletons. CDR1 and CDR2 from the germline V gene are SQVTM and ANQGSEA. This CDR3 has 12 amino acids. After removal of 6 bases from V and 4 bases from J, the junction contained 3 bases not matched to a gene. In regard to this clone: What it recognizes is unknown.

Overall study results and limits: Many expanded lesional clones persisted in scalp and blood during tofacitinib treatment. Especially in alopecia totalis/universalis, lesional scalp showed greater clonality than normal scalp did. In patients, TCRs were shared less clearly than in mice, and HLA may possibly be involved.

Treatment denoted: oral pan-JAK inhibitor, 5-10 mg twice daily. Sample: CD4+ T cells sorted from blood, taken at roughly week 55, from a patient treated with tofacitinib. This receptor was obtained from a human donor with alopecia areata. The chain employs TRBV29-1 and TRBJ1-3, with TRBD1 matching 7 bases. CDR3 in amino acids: CSVTGVGNTIYF. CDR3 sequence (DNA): TGCAGCGTCACAGGGGTCGGAAACACCATATATTTT.